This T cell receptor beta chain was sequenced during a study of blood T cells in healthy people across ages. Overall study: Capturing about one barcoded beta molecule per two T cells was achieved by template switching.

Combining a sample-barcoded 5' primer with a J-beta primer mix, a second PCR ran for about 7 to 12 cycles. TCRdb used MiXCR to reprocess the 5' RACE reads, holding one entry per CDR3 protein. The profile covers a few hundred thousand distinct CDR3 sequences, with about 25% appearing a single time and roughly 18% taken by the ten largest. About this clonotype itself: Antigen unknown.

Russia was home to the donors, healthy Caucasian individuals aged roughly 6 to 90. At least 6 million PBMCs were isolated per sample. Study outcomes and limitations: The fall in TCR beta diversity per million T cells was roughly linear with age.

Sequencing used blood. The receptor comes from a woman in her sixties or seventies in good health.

Written as DNA, the CDR3 is TGTGCCAGCAGGCTGATGACCCGGGACGGCCACAGTGAGCAGTTCTTC. Translation: CASRLMTRDGHSEQFF. The chain carries TRBV2 and TRBJ2-1; D could derive from TRBD1 or TRBD2 (5 bases each). The ends were cut back, 6 bases at V and 9 bases at J, with 24 bases in the middle. Germline assignment: CDR1 SNHLY and CDR2 FYNNEI. The CDR3 contains 16 residues.